Shown below are 24 T cell receptor beta chains from a single sample sequenced in a study of blood T cells in healthy people across ages. Sample-barcoded 5' priming and a J-beta primer mix drove a second PCR of about 7 to 11 cycles. TCRdb reprocessed the 5' RACE reads with MiXCR, giving one entry per CDR3 protein. The table has hundreds of thousands of distinct CDR3 sequences, about 56% seen once. The sequencing input was blood. All receptors come from a man aged 40-55 years in good health.

V gene TRBV11-3 combines with J gene TRBJ2-1; 8 bases match TRBD2. Per the germline V gene, CDR1 is SGHNT and CDR2 is YENEEA. CDR3 size: 17 residues. V trimming: 1 base; J trimming: 9 bases; junction bases outside the gene matches: 14. The CDR3 nucleotides are TGTGCCAGCAGCTTAGCCGGGCAAGCGGGGGCGTATGGTGAGCAGTTCTTC. Protein sequence: CASSLAGQAGAYGEQFF.

The CDR3 loop reads CASSQSTGGTGVHNEQFF. DNA of the CDR3: TGTGCCAGCTCACAATCCACCGGTGGGACAGGGGTCCACAATGAGCAGTTCTTC. The chain uses TRBV18 and TRBJ2-1; TRBD1 aligns across 10 bases. The germline V gene encodes CDR1 KGHSH and CDR2 LQKENI. The CDR3 runs to 18 residues. Trimming cost V 4 bases and J 5 bases; bases outside gene matches: 14.

On this clonotype: One end of the junction fails to match germline, which may point to a read error. The chain recombines TRBV9 with TRBJ1-2; 8 nucleotides line up with TRBD1. Per the germline V gene, CDR1 is SGDLS and CDR2 is YYNGEE. The CDR3 is 13 amino acids. The CDR3 region is CAGSTSQGGGYTF. DNA of the CDR3: TGTGCCGGCAGTACATCACAGGGGGGAGGCTACACCTTC.

The chain links TRBV7-9 to TRBJ2-5; 9 nucleotides line up with TRBD2. Germline CDR1 reads SEHNR; CDR2 reads FQNEAQ (reference sequence). With V trimmed by 2 bases and J by 5 bases, 15 bases remained unmatched. The CDR3 runs 18 residues. In DNA form, the CDR3 reads TGTGCCAGCAGCTTATTGCCCTCCTTAGCGGGAGCGTACGAGACCCAGTACTTC. Residues: CASSLLPSLAGAYETQYF.

This clonotype was seen just once. The V and J genes are TRBV7-8 and TRBJ2-4, with D unresolved. V lost 1 base and J 14 bases, leaving 15 bases between the germline ends. The CDR3 totals 13 residues. Germline V lookup: CDR1 SGHVS, CDR2 FQNEAQ. DNA of the CDR3: TGTGCCAGCAGCTTAGTTTGGTCCGGAGAAAAGTACTTC. This sequence encodes CASSLVWSGEKYF. Using reference TRBV7-8 and TRBJ2-4 for the parts outside the CDR3, the full variable domain is GAGVSQSPRYKVAKRGQDVALRCDPISGHVSLFWYQQALGQGPEFLTYFQNEAQLDKSGLPSDRFFAERPEGSVSTLKIQRTQQEDSAVYLCASSLVWSGEKYFGAGTRLSVL.

V usage is TRBV20-1 and J usage is TRBJ2-7, with unresolved D. The V gene lost 3 bases and the J gene lost 5 bases, with 17 bases spanning the gap. Germline V gene data show CDR1 as DFQATT and CDR2 as SNEGSKA (reference sequence). The CDR3 runs to 14 residues. The CDR3 sequence is CSASPRTAVHEQYF. DNA for the CDR3: TGCAGTGCTAGTCCCAGAACGGCCGTCCACGAGCAGTACTTC.

The V and J genes are TRBV5-1 and TRBJ2-5; possible D gene TRBD1, 6 bases. The CDR3 sequence is 16 residues long. V was trimmed by 2 bases and J by 2 bases, leaving 16 bases between them. The V gene's germline CDR1 is SGHRS and CDR2 YFSETQ. CDR3 sequence: CASSLHPGQRQETQYF. CDR3 nucleotide sequence: TGCGCCAGCAGCTTACACCCGGGACAAAGACAAGAGACCCAGTACTTC.

The genes are TRBV7-2 and TRBJ1-5; TRBD1 matches 7 bases. Per the germline V gene, CDR1 is SGHTA and CDR2 is FQGNSA. This CDR3 spans 17 amino acids. With V trimmed by 5 bases and J by 0 bases, 10 bases remained unmatched. CDR3 amino acids: CASSNRTGANSNQPQHF. The CDR3 DNA reads as TGTGCCAGCAGCAACCGGACAGGAGCAAATAGCAATCAGCCCCAGCATTTT.

The gene calls are TRBV7-2 and TRBJ2-5, with D perhaps TRBD2 (5 bases). The V gene's germline CDR1 is SGHTA and CDR2 FQGNSA. Trimming pared 4 bases from V and 5 bases from J, leaving 11 bases between. The CDR3 is 13 amino acids. Here the CDR3 DNA reads TGTGCCAGCAGCTCTAGCTTCCTGGAGACCCAGTACTTC. Translating gives CASSSSFLETQYF.

This chain connects TRBV11-2 to TRBJ1-2; D call uncertain. The V gene lost 3 bases and the J gene lost 0 bases, with 8 bases spanning the gap. CDR1 is SGHAT and CDR2 is FQNNGV in the germline V gene. CDR3 size: 14 residues. In DNA form, the CDR3 reads TGTGCCAGCAGCTTTCTCCAATCTAACTATGGCTACACCTTC. Translating it yields CASSFLQSNYGYTF.

This rearrangement joins TRBV28 to TRBJ1-2; 8 bases line up with TRBD1. This CDR3 is 15 amino acids long. Germline V lookup: CDR1 MDHEN, CDR2 SYDVKM. Unmatched junction bases numbered 9, after V lost 6 bases and J lost 3 bases. The CDR3 nucleotides are TGTGCCAGCAGGATTTCAGGGGGCAAGGACTATGGCTACACCTTC. Amino acid sequence: CASRISGGKDYGYTF.

This clonotype occurred once. The chain couples TRBV4-3 to TRBJ2-6, with a possible D match to TRBD2 (5 bases). CDR1 and CDR2 from the germline V gene are LGHNA and YSLEER. The CDR3 length is 17 residues. The ends were cut back, 0 bases at V and 0 bases at J, with 9 bases in the middle. This CDR3 is CASSQEERSSGANVLTF. The DNA for the CDR3 is TGCGCCAGCAGCCAAGAAGAGCGGAGCTCTGGGGCCAACGTCCTGACTTTC.

V and J are TRBV9 and TRBJ1-2; D gene uncertain. The ends were cut back, 0 bases at V and 8 bases at J, with 11 bases in the middle. Germline loops: CDR1 SGDLS, CDR2 YYNGEE. The CDR3 consists of 13 residues. The CDR3 DNA reads TGTGCCAGCAGCGTAGATCCGGGGATCGGCTACACCTTC. Encoded protein: CASSVDPGIGYTF.

This rearrangement joins TRBV6-5 to TRBJ2-7; D not resolved. This CDR3 has 11 residues. Germline CDR1 is MNHEY and CDR2 is SVGAGI. Trimming cost V 5 bases and J 7 bases, with 9 bases left between them. The CDR3, as DNA: TGTGCCAGCAGTAATTCGGAGGAGCAGTACTTC. Translating gives CASSNSEEQYF.

This clonotype was seen a few times. The chain joins TRBV7-2 to TRBJ2-1, with TRBD2 identical over 10 bases. Germline V gene sequence: CDR1 SGHTA, CDR2 FQGNSA. V lost 5 bases and J lost 4; bases outside the gene matches: 8. The CDR3 consists of 16 residues. The DNA of the CDR3 is TGTGCCAGCAGCCCCGTAGCGGGGGGCGGGTACAATGAGCAGTTCTTC. As protein: CASSPVAGGGYNEQFF.

This clonotype turned up a few times. The CDR3 coding sequence is TGTGCCAGCAGCCGCCGACAGGGATCCTACGAGCAGTACTTC. This translates into CASSRRQGSYEQYF. The chain combines TRBV14 with TRBJ2-7, with 7 bases matching TRBD1. V gave up 4 bases and J gave up 1 base; unmatched junction bases: 4. The CDR3 sequence is 14 residues long. Germline CDR1 is SGHDN and CDR2 is FVKESK.

The chain recombines TRBV14 with TRBJ2-3; D unresolved. The CDR3 covers 16 residues. Germline CDR1 SGHDN, CDR2 FVKESK. The germline V and J ends were trimmed by 3 bases and 2 bases, with 15 bases remaining between them. CDR3 in amino acids: CASSHKPGFLTDTQYF. As DNA, the CDR3 is TGTGCCAGCAGCCACAAACCCGGGTTCCTCACAGATACGCAGTATTTT. Full variable domain (rest looked up from reference TRBV14 and TRBJ2-3): EAGVTQFPSHSVIEKGQTVTLRCDPISGHDNLYWYRRVMGKEIKFLLHFVKESKQDESGMPNNRFLAERTGGTYSTLKVQPAELEDSGVYFCASSHKPGFLTDTQYFGPGTRLTVL.

The V gene is TRBV10-3, the J gene TRBJ2-7; 7 bases map to TRBD2. Germline CDR1 ENHRY, CDR2 SYGVKD. This CDR3 region has 15 residues. The junction had 7 bases not matched to a gene; V was cut back by 2 bases and J by 3 bases. CDR3 amino acids: CAISESGIPNYEQYF. CDR3 bases: TGTGCCATCAGTGAGAGCGGGATTCCCAACTACGAGCAGTACTTC.

The chain links TRBV6-1 to TRBJ2-3; tentative D call: TRBD2 (5 bases). V lost 2 bases and J 7 bases, leaving 25 bases between the germline ends. This CDR3 is 18 amino acids long. Germline V gene data show CDR1 as MNHNS and CDR2 as SASEGT. Written as DNA, the CDR3 is TGTGCCAGCAGTGAACGGTTGGTAGACTATTCTGAGGGAAATACGCAGTATTTT. Amino acids: CASSERLVDYSEGNTQYF.

There are a few counts of this clonotype. The chain combines TRBV6-5 with TRBJ2-1; D not resolved. V lost 7 bases to trimming and J lost 7 bases, with 11 bases between them. The V gene's germline CDR1 is MNHEY and CDR2 SVGAGI. This CDR3 is built from 12 residues. CDR3 in amino acids: CASINSLNEQFF. DNA of the CDR3: TGTGCCAGCATTAACTCCCTGAATGAGCAGTTCTTC.

The CDR3 DNA reads as TGCGCCAGCAGCCAAATCAGCGGACCAACCTACGAGCAGTACTTC. This encodes CASSQISGPTYEQYF. This sequence joins TRBV4-1 and TRBJ2-7, with a weak D call TRBD2 (5 bases). The germline CDR1 and CDR2 sequences are MGHRA and YSYEKL. The V end lost 2 bases, the J end lost 2 bases, and 13 bases lay between the germline ends. The CDR3 extends over 15 amino acids.

The rearrangement links TRBV20-1 to TRBJ2-1, with D tentatively TRBD2 (6 bases). The last part of the DNA fits TRBJ2-7 better; the J call may be wrong. This CDR3 has 12 residues. Per the germline V gene, CDR1 is DFQATT and CDR2 is SNEGSKA (reference sequence). This CDR3 reads CSAKTSYNEQYF. CDR3 nucleotides: TGCAGTGCTAAAACTAGCTACAATGAGCAGTACTTC.

This rearrangement joins TRBV28 to TRBJ2-5; maybe TRBD2 (6 bases). The DNA matches TRBJ2-7 better at its end, which makes the J call doubtful. This CDR3 is built from 16 residues. CDR1 is MDHEN, CDR2 SYDVKM, per germline. DNA for the CDR3: TGTGCCAGCAGTTTATACCCGGGAGAAGGTCCCTACGAGCAGTACTTC. It specifies CASSLYPGEGPYEQYF.

The chain recombines TRBV20-1 with TRBJ2-3, with D hard to call. V was shortened by 2 bases and J by 0 bases, with 18 bases between the two germline ends. There are 17 residues in the CDR3. In germline, CDR1 is DFQATT, CDR2 SNEGSKA (reference sequence). DNA for the CDR3: TGCAGTGCTAGACACAAAAGTGGGCTACCTAGCACAGATACGCAGTATTTT. Translated, it gives CSARHKSGLPSTDTQYF.